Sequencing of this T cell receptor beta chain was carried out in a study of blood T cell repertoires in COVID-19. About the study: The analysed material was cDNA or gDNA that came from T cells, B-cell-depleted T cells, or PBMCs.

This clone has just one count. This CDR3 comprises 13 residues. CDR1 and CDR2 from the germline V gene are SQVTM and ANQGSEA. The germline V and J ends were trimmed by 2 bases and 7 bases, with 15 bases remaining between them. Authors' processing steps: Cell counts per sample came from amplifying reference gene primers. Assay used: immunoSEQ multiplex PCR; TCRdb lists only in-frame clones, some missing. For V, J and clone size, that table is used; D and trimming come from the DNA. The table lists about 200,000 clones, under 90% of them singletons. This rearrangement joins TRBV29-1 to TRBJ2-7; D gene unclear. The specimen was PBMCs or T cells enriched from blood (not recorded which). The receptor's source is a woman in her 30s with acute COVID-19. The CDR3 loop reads CSVEPRSGHEQYF. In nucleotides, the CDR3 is TGCAGCGTTGAACCGAGAAGTGGGCATGAGCAGTACTTC.